Below are 17 T cell receptor beta chains sequenced from a single sample in a study of post-analysis software for immune sequencing data. No cognate antigen is known for these TCRs. Unique molecular identifiers featured in each of the TCR beta cDNA libraries. TCRdb processed the PCR reads anew with MiXCR; each CDR3 protein has one entry. Of hundreds of thousands of distinct CDR3 sequences in the sample, 39% were seen once. Study-wide findings and caveats: Patients had higher frequencies than controls of a few TRBV segments, including TRBV5-6, TRBV5-1 and TRBV20-1.

Input material: blood. The source is a girl aged 2 to 9 with multiple sclerosis.

This chain connects TRBV5-1 to TRBJ2-2, with D perhaps TRBD2 (5 bases). Looked up from germline, CDR1 is SGHRS and CDR2 is YFSETQ. V lost 0 bases and J 4 bases, leaving 7 bases between the germline ends. The CDR3 sequence is 14 residues long. In DNA form, the CDR3 reads TGCGCCAGCAGCTTGGAAGGGAGCACCGGGGAGCTGTTTTTT. This sequence encodes CASSLEGSTGELFF.

This clonotype was seen only a few times. The rearrangement joins TRBV28 to TRBJ1-1; 8 bases fit TRBD1. With 7 bases clipped from V and 5 bases from J, the junction kept 9 bases outside the gene matches. There are 14 residues in the CDR3. The germline gives CDR1 MDHEN, CDR2 SYDVKM. For the CDR3, the DNA is TGTGCCAGCATAATGGACAGGGCGGGTACTGAAGCTTTCTTT. Translated: CASIMDRAGTEAFF.

This clonotype came up once. The chain combines TRBV7-7 with TRBJ2-3; TRBD1 matches 12 bases. V trimming: 5 bases; J trimming: 7 bases; junction bases outside the gene matches: 4. Germline V gene data show CDR1 as SSHAT and CDR2 as FNYEAQ (reference sequence). The CDR3 runs 14 residues. CDR3 residues: CASSRGQGAYTQYF. The CDR3 DNA reads TGTGCCAGCAGCCGGGGACAGGGGGCATATACGCAGTATTTT.

This chain uses TRBV5-1 with TRBJ1-2; weak D call: TRBD1 (6 bases). CDR1 and CDR2 (germline): SGHRS, YFSETQ. Trimming took 0 bases from V and 3 from J, leaving 12 bases between them. The CDR3 has 15 amino acids. CDR3 in DNA: TGCGCCAGCAGCTTGGGTGGCAGGGGTGACTATGGCTACACCTTC. It encodes CASSLGGRGDYGYTF.

The chain is built from TRBV7-6 and TRBJ1-4; D is ambiguous. Trimming left V 0 bases short and J 3 bases short, with 11 bases between. Looked up from germline, CDR1 is SGHVS and CDR2 is FNYEAQ. This CDR3 region has 16 residues. The CDR3 protein is CASSLASRSANEKLFF. The CDR3 region has the DNA TGTGCCAGCAGCTTAGCCTCCAGGTCGGCTAATGAAAAACTGTTTTTT.

V usage is TRBV5-5 and J usage is TRBJ1-1; 7 bases match TRBD1. Trimming cost V 6 bases and J 0 bases; bases outside gene matches: 11. Germline V CDR1 and CDR2: SGHKS, YYEKEE (reference sequence). This CDR3 contains 16 residues. The chain's CDR3 is CASKRSGTVMNTEAFF. The CDR3 nucleotides are TGTGCCAGCAAACGATCCGGGACAGTGATGAACACTGAAGCTTTCTTT. Combining the CDR3 with reference TRBV5-5 and TRBJ1-1 gives the whole variable domain DAGVTQSPTHLIKTRGQQVTLRCSPISGHKSVSWYQQVLGQGPQFIFQYYEKEERGRGNFPDRFSARQFPNYSSELNVNALLLGDSALYLCASKRSGTVMNTEAFFGQGTRLTVV.

The chain uses TRBV20-1 and TRBJ2-3; 9 positions agree with TRBD2. Germline V CDR1 and CDR2: DFQATT, SNEGSKA (reference sequence). The CDR3 extends over 17 amino acids. Losses at the gene ends were 3 bases for V and 1 base for J; bases not matched to a gene: 11. CDR3 sequence: CSASRFAGGPRTDTQYF. CDR3 nucleotide sequence: TGCAGTGCTAGTCGCTTTGCGGGAGGGCCTCGCACAGATACGCAGTATTTT.

The chain couples TRBV20-1 to TRBJ2-1, with D perhaps matching TRBD2 (6 bases). Germline lookup yields CDR1 DFQATT and CDR2 SNEGSKA (reference sequence). CDR3 size: 17 residues. Trimming stripped 1 base from V and 4 bases from J, with 20 bases between. The CDR3 DNA sequence: TGCAGTGCTAGAGCCACTAGCAACACTCTCGAATACAATGAGCAGTTCTTC. This codes for CSARATSNTLEYNEQFF.

The chain has TRBV4-1 and TRBJ1-2; the match to TRBD1 covers 8 bases. J was trimmed by 6 bases and V by 0 bases; bases with no gene match: 6. This CDR3 comprises 15 residues. Germline values: CDR1 MGHRA, CDR2 YSYEKL. For the CDR3, the DNA is TGCGCCAGCAGCCAAGATCCGGGACAGGTCGATGGCTACACCTTC. This sequence encodes CASSQDPGQVDGYTF.

This clonotype showed up just once. The chain joins TRBV12-3 or TRBV12-4 to TRBJ2-1, with 13 positions matching TRBD2. V lost 4 bases to trimming and J lost 8 bases; unmatched junction nucleotides: 8. There are 16 residues in the CDR3. The CDR3 DNA follows: TGTGCCAGCAGTTCCAGGACTAGCGGGAGTTGCTATGAGCAGTTCTTC. Translating it yields CASSSRTSGSCYEQFF.

This clonotype appeared a few times. V usage is TRBV4-2 and J usage is TRBJ2-7; possibly TRBD2 for D (7 bases). The CDR3 extends over 19 amino acids. V was shortened by 0 bases and J by 1 base, with 22 bases between the two germline ends. Germline CDR1 and CDR2: LGHNA and YNFKEQ. CDR3 in amino acids: CASSQDGEGRGGRSYEQYF. The CDR3 DNA is TGTGCCAGCAGCCAAGATGGCGAGGGCAGGGGAGGGAGGTCCTACGAGCAGTACTTC.

The V call is TRBV18, the J call TRBJ2-7; D is undetermined. Germline CDR1 and CDR2: KGHSH and LQKENI. Between the trimmed V and J ends, which lost 4 bases and 2 bases, there was a span of 15 bases. The CDR3 length is 15 residues. CDR3: CASSRGAPTTYEQYF. The CDR3 DNA follows: TGTGCCAGCTCACGAGGAGCACCTACCACCTACGAGCAGTACTTC.

This clonotype was seen more than once but under ten times. The chain has TRBV10-3 and TRBJ2-7; 12 nucleotides agree with TRBD2. With 3 bases clipped from V and 7 bases from J, the junction kept 7 bases outside the gene matches. Germline lookup yields CDR1 ENHRY and CDR2 SYGVKD. The CDR3 sequence is 15 residues long. CDR3 sequence: CAISERLAGAEEQYF. The DNA for the CDR3 is TGTGCCATCAGTGAAAGACTAGCGGGAGCTGAAGAGCAGTACTTC.

This clonotype showed up just once. This rearrangement joins TRBV5-1 to TRBJ2-5; tentatively, D is TRBD2 (5 bases). Germline V gives CDR1 SGHRS, CDR2 YFSETQ. V was cut by 1 base and J by 2 bases, with 12 bases left in between. CDR3 length: 15 amino acids. CDR3 sequence (DNA): TGCGCCAGCAGCTTGTTTTCCGGGGATCAAGAGACCCAGTACTTC. Translation gives CASSLFSGDQETQYF.

This sequence joins TRBV28 and TRBJ1-2; 7 nucleotides agree with TRBD1. Germline lookup yields CDR1 MDHEN and CDR2 SYDVKM. The CDR3 covers 14 residues. Losses at the gene ends were 6 bases for V and 4 bases for J; bases not matched to a gene: 8. CDR3 residues: CASRTGQVSYGYTF. CDR3 bases: TGTGCCAGCAGAACCGGACAGGTCTCCTATGGCTACACCTTC.

This clonotype showed up just once. A junction end diverges from the germline sequence, so it may reflect a read error. The V and J genes are TRBV12-3 or TRBV12-4 and TRBJ2-7; weak D call: TRBD1 (6 bases). The J call may not be correct, given that the DNA end is closer to TRBJ2-4. The CDR3 contains 15 residues. The CDR3 is CARSPLQGFENIQYF. The CDR3 DNA is TGTGCCCGCAGCCCTCTACAGGGTTTCGAAAACATTCAGTACTTC.

The table lists this clonotype with many counts. The chain joins TRBV4-3 to TRBJ2-1; no clear D. The CDR3 sequence is 13 residues long. V was clipped by 4 bases and J by 4 bases, with 8 bases between them. The V gene's germline CDR1 is LGHNA and CDR2 YSLEER. CDR3 amino acids: CASSRQSYNEQFF. The CDR3 coding sequence is TGCGCCAGCAGCCGGCAGTCATACAATGAGCAGTTCTTC.